The present T cell receptor beta chain was sequenced within a study of T cell responses to AZD1222 COVID-19 vaccine. Study results and caveats: Mapped onto spike, vaccine-associated CD4 TCRs spanned it and were dominant at 160-218 and 743-854.

The CDR3 is made up of 14 amino acids. V lost 4 bases, J lost 9 bases, and 16 bases lay in between. Germline CDR1 and CDR2: SEHNR and FQNEAQ (reference sequence). In the case of this clone: Its antigen is as yet unknown.

The table came from immunoSEQ multiplex PCR; TCRdb's copy has only in-frame clones and leaves some out. Of about 130,000 clones in the sample, 88% were seen once. Specimen: peripheral blood, collected 28 days after the second AZD1222 dose. The sequence derives from an adult who received the AZD1222 COVID-19 vaccine. V and J are TRBV7-9 and TRBJ2-4, with D perhaps TRBD2 (6 bases). CDR3 coding DNA: TGTGCCAGCAGCTCAGGACTCAGCGGGTCCATTCAGTACTTC. Translated: CASSSGLSGSIQYF.